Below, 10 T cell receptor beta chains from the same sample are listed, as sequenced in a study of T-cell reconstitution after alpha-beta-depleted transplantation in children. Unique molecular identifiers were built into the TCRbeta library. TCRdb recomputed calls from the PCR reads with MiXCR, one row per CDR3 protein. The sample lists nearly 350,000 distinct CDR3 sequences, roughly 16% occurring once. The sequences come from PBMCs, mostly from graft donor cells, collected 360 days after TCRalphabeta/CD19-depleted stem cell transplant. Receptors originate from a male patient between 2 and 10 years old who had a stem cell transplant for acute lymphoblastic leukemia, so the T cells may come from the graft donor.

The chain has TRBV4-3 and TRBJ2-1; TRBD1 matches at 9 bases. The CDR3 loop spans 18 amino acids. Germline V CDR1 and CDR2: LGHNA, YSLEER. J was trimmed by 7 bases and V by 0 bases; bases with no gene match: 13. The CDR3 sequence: CASSQDGPWDRAGNEQFF. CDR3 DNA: TGCGCCAGCAGCCAAGATGGACCCTGGGACAGGGCGGGGAATGAGCAGTTCTTC.

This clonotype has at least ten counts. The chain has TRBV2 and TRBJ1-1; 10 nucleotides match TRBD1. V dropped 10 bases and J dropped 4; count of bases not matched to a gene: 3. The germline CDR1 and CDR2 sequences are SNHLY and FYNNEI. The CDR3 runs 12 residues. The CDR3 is CATRDRGTEAFF. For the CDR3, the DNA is TGTGCCACCCGGGACAGGGGCACTGAAGCTTTCTTT.

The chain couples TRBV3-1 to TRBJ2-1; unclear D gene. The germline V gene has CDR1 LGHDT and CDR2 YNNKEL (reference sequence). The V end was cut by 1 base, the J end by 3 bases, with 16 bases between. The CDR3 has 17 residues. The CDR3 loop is CASSQAHRQTIYNEQFF. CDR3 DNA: TGTGCCAGCAGCCAAGCGCACCGGCAGACGATCTACAATGAGCAGTTCTTC.

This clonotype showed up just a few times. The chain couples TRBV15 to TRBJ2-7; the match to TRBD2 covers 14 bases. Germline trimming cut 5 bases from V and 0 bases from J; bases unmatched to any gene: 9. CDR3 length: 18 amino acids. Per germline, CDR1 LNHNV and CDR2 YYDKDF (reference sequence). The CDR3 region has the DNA TGTGCCACCAGCGGTAGACTAGCGGGAGGGCGGAGCTCCTACGAGCAGTACTTC. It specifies CATSGRLAGGRSSYEQYF.

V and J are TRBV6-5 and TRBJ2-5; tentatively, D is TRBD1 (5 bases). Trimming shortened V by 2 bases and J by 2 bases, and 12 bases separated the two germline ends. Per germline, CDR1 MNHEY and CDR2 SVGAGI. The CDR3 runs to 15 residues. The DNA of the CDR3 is TGTGCCAGCAGTTACCTGACAGTGGCTCAAGAGACCCAGTACTTC. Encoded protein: CASSYLTVAQETQYF.

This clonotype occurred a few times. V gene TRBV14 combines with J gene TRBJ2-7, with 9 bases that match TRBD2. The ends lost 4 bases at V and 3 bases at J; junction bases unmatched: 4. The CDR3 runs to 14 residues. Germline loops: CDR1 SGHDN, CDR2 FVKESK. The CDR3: CASSPSGNLYEQYF. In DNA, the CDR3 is TGTGCCAGCAGCCCTAGCGGGAATCTCTACGAGCAGTACTTC.

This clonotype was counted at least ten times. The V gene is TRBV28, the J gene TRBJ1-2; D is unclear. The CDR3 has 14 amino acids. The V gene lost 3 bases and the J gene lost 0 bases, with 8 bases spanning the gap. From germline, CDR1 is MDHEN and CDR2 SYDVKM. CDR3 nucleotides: TGTGCCAGCAGTTTTGTAGGGACTAACTATGGCTACACCTTC. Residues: CASSFVGTNYGYTF.

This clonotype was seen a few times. The CDR3 DNA is TGTGCCAGCACCATACCTCCAGGGGCAGGGGTCAATCAGCCCCAGCATTTT. It translates to CASTIPPGAGVNQPQHF. The chain carries TRBV28 and TRBJ1-5, with D perhaps matching TRBD1 (6 bases). The CDR3 is 17 residues long. Germline V gives CDR1 MDHEN, CDR2 SYDVKM. Between the trimmed V and J ends, which lost 7 bases and 3 bases, there was a span of 22 bases.

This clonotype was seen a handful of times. The CDR3 spells CASSPGLAGVLQETQYF. The CDR3 bases are TGTGCCAGCAGTCCGGGACTAGCGGGAGTACTACAAGAGACCCAGTACTTC. This rearrangement joins TRBV28 to TRBJ2-5; TRBD2 agrees at 14 bases. CDR1 and CDR2 (germline): MDHEN, SYDVKM. The V segment lost 5 bases and the J segment 2 bases; nucleotides outside the gene matches: 7. CDR3 length equals 17 residues.

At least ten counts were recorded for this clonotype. CDR3 in DNA: TGTGCCAGCAGTTATGGGGTTGGGGCCCCAAGTGCAGATACGCAGTATTTT. This sequence encodes CASSYGVGAPSADTQYF. The chain combines TRBV28 with TRBJ2-3, with D perhaps matching TRBD1 (5 bases). The V end was cut by 4 bases, the J end by 4 bases, with 21 bases between. CDR3 length equals 17 residues. Germline-derived CDR1 and CDR2 are MDHEN and SYDVKM. The full variable domain, with the rest looked up from reference TRBV28 and TRBJ2-3, is DVKVTQSSRYLVKRTGEKVFLECVQDMDHENMFWYRQDPGLGLRLIYFSYDVKMKEKGDIPEGYSVSREKKERFSLILESASTNQTSMYLCASSYGVGAPSADTQYFGPGTRLTVL.